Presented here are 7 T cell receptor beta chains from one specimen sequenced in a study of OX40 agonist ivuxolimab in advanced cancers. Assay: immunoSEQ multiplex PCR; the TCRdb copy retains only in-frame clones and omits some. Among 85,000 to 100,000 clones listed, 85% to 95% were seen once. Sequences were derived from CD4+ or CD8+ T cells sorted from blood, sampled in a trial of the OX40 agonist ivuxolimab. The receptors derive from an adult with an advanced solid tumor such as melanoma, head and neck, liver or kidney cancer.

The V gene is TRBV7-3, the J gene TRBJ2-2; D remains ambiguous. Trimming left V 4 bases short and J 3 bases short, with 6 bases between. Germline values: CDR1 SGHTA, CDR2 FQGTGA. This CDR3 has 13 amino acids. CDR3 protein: CASSSDHTGELFF. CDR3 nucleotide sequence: TGTGCCAGCAGCTCCGACCACACCGGGGAGCTGTTTTTT.

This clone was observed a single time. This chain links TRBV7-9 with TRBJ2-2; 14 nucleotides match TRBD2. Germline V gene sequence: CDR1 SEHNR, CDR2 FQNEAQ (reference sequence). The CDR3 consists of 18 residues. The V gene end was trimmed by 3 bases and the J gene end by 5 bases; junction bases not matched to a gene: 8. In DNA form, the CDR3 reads TGTGCCAGCAGCTTGGGACTAGCGGGAGCTGGGATAACCGGGGAGCTGTTTTTT. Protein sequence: CASSLGLAGAGITGELFF.

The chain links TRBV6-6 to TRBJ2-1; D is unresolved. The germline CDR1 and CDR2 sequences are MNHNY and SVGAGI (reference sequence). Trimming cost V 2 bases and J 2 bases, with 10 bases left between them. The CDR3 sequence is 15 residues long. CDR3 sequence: CASSYTDVAYNEQFF. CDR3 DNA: TGTGCCAGCAGTTACACGGACGTAGCCTACAATGAGCAGTTCTTC.

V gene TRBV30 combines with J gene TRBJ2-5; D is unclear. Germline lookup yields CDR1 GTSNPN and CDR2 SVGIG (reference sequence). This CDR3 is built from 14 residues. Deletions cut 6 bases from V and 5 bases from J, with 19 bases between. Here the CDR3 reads CACKKSPTGETQYF. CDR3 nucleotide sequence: TGTGCCTGTAAAAAATCCCCAACCGGGGAGACCCAGTACTTC.

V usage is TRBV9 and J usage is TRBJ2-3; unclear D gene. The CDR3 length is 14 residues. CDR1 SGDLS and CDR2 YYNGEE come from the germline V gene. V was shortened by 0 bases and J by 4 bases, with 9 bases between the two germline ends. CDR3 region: CASSVAAMSDTQYF. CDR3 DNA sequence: TGTGCCAGCAGCGTAGCCGCCATGTCAGATACGCAGTATTTT.

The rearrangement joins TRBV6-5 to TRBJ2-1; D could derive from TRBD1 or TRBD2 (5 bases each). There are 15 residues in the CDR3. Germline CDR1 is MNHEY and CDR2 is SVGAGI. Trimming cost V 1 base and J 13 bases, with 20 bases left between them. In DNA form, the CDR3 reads TGTGCCAGCAGTTACTGGGGACCCCCAGATGTGATCCAGTTCTTC. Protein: CASSYWGPPDVIQFF.

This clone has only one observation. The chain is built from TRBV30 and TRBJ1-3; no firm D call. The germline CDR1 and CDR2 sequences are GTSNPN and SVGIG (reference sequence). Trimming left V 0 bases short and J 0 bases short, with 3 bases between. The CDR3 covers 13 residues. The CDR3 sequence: CAWSVFSGNTIYF. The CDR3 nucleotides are TGTGCCTGGAGTGTATTCTCTGGAAACACCATATATTTT.